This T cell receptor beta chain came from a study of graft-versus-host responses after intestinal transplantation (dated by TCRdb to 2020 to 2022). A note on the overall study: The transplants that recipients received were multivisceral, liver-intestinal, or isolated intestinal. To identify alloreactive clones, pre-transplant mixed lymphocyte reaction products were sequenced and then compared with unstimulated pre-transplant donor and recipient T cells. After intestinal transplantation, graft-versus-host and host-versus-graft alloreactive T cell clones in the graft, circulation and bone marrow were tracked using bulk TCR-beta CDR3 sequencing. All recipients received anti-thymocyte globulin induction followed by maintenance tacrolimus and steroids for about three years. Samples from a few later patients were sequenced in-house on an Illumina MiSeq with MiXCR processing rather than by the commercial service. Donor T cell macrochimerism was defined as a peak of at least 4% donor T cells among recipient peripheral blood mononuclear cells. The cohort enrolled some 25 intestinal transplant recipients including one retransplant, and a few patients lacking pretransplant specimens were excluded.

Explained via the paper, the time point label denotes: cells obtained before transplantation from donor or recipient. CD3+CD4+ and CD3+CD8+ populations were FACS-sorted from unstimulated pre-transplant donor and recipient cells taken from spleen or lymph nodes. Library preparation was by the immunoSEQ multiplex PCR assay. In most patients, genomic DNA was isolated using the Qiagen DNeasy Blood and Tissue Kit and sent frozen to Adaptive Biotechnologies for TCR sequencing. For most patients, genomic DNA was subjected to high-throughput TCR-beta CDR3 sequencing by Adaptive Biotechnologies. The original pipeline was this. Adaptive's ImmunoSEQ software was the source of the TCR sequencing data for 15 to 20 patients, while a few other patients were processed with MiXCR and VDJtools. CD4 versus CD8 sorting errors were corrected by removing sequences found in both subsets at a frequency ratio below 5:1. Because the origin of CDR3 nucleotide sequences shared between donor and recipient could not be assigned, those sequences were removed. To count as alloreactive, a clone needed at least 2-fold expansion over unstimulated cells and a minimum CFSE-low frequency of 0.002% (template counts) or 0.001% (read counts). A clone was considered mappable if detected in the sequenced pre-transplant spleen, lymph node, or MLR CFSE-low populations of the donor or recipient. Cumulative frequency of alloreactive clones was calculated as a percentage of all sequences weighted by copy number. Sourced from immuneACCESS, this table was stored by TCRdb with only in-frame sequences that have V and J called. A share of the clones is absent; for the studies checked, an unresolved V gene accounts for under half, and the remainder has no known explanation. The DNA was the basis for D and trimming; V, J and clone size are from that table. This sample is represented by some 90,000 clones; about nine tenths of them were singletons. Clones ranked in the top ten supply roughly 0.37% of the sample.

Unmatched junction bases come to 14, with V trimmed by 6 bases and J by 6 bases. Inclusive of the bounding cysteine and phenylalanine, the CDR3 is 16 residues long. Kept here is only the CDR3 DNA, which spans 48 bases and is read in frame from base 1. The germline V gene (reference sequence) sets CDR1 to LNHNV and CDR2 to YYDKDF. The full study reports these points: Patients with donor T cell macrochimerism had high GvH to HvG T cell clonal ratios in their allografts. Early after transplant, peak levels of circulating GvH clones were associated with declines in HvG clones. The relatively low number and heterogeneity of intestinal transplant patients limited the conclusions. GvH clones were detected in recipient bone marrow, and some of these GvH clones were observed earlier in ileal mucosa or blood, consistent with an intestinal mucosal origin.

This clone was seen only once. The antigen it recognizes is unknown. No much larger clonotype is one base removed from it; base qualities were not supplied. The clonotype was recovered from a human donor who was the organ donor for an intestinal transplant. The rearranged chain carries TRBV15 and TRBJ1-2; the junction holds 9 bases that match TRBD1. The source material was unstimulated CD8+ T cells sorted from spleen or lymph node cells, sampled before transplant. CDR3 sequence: CATRSLDRGGRDGYTF. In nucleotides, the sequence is TGTGCCACCAGATCACTGGACAGGGGAGGAAGGGATGGCTACACCTTC.